This T cell receptor (beta chain) was identified in a study of shared clonotypes between healthy human individuals. General study findings and limits: Limitation of the genetic and exposure-history diversity represented came from the few donors. Clonotypes shared by all four sorted-subset donors had higher generation probabilities than non-shared clonotypes.

Naive CD8 cells were CD45RO-negative, positively selected for CCR7, excluding terminally differentiated effector memory CD45RA+ cells. All donors were Caucasian adults living in Nashville, Tennessee. Looked up from germline, CDR1 is MNHEY and CDR2 is SVGAGI. Trimming cost V 6 bases and J 2 bases, with 16 bases left between them. CDR3 length: 15 residues. The protocol was immunoSEQ multiplex PCR, while the TCRdb copy is restricted to in-frame clones and leaves out a portion. Seen here are about 2.2 million clones, 90% to 95% observed once, and the top ten hold more than 1.5%. Points on this clone: The antigen remains undetermined.

The sequencing input was naive CD8+ T cells from PBMCs. This sequence joins TRBV6-5 and TRBJ2-5; D assignment may be TRBD1 or TRBD2 (6 bases each). The receptor's source is a man aged 18 to 30 in good health. Some clones in this sample may be carry-over from other donors' samples. The CDR3 DNA follows: TGTGCCAGCAGAGACCGACTAGGGGGGCAAGAGACCCAGTACTTC. It yields the protein CASRDRLGGQETQYF.